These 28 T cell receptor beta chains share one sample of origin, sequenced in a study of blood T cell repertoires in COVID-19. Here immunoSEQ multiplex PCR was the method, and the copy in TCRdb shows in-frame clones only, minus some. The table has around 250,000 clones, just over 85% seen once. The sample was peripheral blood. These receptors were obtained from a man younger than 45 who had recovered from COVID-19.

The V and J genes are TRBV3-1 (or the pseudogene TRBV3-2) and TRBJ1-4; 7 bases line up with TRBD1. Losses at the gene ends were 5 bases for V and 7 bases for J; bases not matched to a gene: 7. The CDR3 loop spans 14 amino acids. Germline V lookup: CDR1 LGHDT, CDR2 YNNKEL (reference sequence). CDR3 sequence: CASSTTTGSEKLFF. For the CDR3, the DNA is TGTGCCAGCAGCACCACGACAGGGAGTGAAAAACTGTTTTTT.

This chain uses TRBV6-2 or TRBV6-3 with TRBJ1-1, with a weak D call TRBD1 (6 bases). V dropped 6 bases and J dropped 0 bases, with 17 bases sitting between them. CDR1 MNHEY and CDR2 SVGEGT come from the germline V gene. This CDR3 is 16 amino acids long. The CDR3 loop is CASSRPGHTMNTEAFF. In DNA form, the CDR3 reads TGTGCCAGCAGCCGCCCGGGACACACCATGAACACTGAAGCTTTCTTT.

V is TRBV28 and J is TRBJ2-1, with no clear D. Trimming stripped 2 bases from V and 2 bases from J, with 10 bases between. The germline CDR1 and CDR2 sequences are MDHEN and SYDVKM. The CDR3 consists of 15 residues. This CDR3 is CASSLGLLPYNEQFF. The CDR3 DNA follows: TGTGCCAGCAGTTTAGGGCTATTACCCTACAATGAGCAGTTCTTC.

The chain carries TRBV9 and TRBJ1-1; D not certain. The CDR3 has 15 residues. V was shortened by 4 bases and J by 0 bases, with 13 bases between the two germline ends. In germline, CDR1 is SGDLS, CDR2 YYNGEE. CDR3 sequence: CASSSPPGLNTEAFF. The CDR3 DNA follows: TGTGCCAGCAGCTCCCCCCCGGGTTTGAACACTGAAGCTTTCTTT.

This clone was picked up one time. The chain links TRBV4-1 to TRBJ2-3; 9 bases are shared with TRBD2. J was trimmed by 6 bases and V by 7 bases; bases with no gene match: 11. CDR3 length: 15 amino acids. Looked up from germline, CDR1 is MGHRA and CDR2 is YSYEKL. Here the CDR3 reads CASTGASGVDDTQYF. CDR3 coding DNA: TGCGCCAGCACCGGGGCTAGCGGGGTCGATGATACGCAGTATTTT.

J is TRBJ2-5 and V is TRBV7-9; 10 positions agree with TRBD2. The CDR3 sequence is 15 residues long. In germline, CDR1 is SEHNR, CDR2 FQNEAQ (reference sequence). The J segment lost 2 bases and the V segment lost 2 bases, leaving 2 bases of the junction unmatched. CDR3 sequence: CASSLFSGGQETQYF. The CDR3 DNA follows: TGTGCCAGCAGCTTATTTAGCGGGGGGCAAGAGACCCAGTACTTC.

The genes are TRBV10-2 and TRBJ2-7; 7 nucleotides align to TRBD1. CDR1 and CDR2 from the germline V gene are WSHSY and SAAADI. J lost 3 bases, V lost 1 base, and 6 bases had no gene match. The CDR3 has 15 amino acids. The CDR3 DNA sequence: TGCGCCAGCAGTGAGTATGAGACAGGGATCTACGAGCAGTACTTC. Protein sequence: CASSEYETGIYEQYF.

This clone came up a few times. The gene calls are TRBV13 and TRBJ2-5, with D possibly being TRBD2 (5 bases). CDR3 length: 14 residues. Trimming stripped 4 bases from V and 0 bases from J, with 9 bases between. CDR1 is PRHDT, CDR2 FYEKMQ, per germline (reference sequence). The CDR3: CASSCGLYQETQYF. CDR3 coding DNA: TGTGCCAGCAGCTGCGGACTCTACCAAGAGACCCAGTACTTC.

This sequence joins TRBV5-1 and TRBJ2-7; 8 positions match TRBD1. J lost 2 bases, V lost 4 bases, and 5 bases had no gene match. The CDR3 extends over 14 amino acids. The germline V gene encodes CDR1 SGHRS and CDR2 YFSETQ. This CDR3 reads CASSPGTGPYEQYF. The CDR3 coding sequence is TGCGCCAGCAGCCCTGGGACAGGACCCTACGAGCAGTACTTC.

CDR3 nucleotides: TGTGCCAGCAGTTTAGGGACAGGGGAATATGGCTACACCTTC. Amino acid sequence: CASSLGTGEYGYTF. The chain carries TRBV28 and TRBJ1-2, with TRBD1 identical over 10 bases. This CDR3 comprises 14 residues. Germline assignment: CDR1 MDHEN and CDR2 SYDVKM. V dropped 2 bases and J dropped 5; count of bases not matched to a gene: 2.

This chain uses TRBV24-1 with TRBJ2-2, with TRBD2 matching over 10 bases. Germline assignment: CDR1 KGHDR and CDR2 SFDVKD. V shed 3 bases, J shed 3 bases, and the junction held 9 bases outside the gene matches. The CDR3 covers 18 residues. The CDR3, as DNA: TGTGCCACCAGTGATCGGAGTAGCGGGGGGCCTTACACCGGGGAGCTGTTTTTT. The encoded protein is CATSDRSSGGPYTGELFF.

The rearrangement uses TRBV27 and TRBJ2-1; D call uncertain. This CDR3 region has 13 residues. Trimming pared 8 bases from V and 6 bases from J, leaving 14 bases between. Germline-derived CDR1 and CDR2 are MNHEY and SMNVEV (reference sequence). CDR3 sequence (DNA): TGTGCCAGCCTGGCCCCGACATTCAATGAGCAGTTCTTC. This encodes CASLAPTFNEQFF.

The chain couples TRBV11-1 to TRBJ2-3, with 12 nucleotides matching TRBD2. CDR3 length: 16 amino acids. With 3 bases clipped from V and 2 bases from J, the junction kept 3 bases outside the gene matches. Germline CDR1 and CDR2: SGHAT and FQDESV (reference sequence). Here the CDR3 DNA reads TGTGCCAGCAGCTTTACTAGCGGGGGGTACACAGATACGCAGTATTTT. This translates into CASSFTSGGYTDTQYF. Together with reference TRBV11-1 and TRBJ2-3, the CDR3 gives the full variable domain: EAEVAQSPRYKITEKSQAVAFWCDPISGHATLYWYRQILGQGPELLVQFQDESVVDDSQLPKDRFSAERLKGVDSTLKIQPAELGDSAMYLCASSFTSGGYTDTQYFGPGTRLTVL.

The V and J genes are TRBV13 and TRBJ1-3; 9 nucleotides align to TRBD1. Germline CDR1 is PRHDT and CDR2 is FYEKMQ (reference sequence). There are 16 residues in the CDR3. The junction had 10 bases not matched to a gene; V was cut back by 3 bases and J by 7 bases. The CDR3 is CASSFSPGQGGNTIYF. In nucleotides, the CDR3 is TGTGCCAGCAGCTTTTCGCCGGGACAGGGTGGGAACACCATATATTTT.

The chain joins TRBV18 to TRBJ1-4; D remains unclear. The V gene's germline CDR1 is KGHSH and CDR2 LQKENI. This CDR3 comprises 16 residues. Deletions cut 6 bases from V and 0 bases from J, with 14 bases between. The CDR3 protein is CASSDTRVATNEKLFF. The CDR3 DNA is TGTGCCAGCTCCGACACCCGAGTTGCAACTAATGAAAAACTGTTTTTT.

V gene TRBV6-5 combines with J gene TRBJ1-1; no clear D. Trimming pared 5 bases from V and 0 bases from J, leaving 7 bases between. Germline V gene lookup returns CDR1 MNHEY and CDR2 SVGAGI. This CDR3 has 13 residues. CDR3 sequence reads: CASSPTLNTEAFF. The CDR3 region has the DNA TGTGCCAGCAGTCCAACTCTGAACACTGAAGCTTTCTTT.

The CDR3 sequence is CASSPSHVGRDYGYTF. CDR3 coding DNA: TGTGCCAGCAGCCCGTCACATGTTGGGAGGGACTATGGCTACACCTTC. This chain connects TRBV16 to TRBJ1-2; D gene uncertain. The V gene's germline CDR1 is KGHSY and CDR2 FQNENV. V dropped 4 bases and J dropped 3 bases, with 18 bases sitting between them. The CDR3 covers 16 residues.

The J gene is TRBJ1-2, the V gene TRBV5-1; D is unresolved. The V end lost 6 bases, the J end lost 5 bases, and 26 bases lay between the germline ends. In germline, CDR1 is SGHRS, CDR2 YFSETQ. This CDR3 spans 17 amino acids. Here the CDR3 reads CASTDGSDGPGRYGYTF. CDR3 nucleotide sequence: TGCGCCAGCACCGACGGGTCAGATGGCCCGGGTAGGTATGGCTACACCTTC.

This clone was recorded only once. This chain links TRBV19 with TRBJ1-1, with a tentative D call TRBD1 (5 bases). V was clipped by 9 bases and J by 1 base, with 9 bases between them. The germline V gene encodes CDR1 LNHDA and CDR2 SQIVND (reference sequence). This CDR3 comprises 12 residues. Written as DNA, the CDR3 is TGTGCCAGCCTGACAGAGAACACTGAAGCTTTCTTT. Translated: CASLTENTEAFF.

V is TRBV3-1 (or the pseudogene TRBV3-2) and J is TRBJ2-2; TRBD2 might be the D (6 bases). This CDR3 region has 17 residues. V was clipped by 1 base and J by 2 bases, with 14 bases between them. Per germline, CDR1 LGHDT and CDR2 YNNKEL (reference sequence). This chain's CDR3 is CASSQGLGGSNTGELFF. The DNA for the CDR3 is TGTGCCAGCAGCCAAGGCCTAGGAGGGAGTAACACCGGGGAGCTGTTTTTT.

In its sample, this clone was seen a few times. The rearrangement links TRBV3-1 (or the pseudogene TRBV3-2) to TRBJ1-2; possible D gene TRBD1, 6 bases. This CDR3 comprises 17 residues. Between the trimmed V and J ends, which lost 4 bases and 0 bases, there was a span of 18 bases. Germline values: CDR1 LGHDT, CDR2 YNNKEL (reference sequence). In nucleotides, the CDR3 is TGTGCCAGCAGCCGGAGCCGGGGGGCCTTTACTAACTATGGCTACACCTTC. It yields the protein CASSRSRGAFTNYGYTF.

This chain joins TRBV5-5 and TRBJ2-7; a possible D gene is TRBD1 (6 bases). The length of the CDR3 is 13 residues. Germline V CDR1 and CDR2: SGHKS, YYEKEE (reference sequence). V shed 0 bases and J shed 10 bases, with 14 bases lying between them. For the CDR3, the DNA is TGTGCCAGCAGCTTGGATATAAGGACAGATCAGTACTTC. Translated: CASSLDIRTDQYF.

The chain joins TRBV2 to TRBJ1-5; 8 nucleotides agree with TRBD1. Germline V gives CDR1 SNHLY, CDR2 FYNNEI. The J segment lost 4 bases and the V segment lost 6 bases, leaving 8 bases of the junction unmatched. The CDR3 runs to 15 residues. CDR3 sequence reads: CASRERDRQNQPQHF. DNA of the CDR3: TGTGCCAGCAGAGAGCGGGACAGGCAGAATCAGCCCCAGCATTTT.

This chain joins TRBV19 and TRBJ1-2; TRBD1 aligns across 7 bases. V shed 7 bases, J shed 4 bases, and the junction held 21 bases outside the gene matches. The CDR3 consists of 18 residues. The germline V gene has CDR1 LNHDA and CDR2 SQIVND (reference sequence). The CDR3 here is CASTLHSGTEAFAYGYTF. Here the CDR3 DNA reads TGTGCCAGTACCCTACACTCCGGGACAGAAGCCTTCGCCTATGGCTACACCTTC.

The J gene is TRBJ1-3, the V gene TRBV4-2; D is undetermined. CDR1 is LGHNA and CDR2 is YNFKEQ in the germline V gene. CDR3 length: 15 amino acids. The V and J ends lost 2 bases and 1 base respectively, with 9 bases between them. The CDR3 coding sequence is TGTGCCAGCAGCCAAAACTTTCATTCTGGAAACACCATATATTTT. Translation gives CASSQNFHSGNTIYF.

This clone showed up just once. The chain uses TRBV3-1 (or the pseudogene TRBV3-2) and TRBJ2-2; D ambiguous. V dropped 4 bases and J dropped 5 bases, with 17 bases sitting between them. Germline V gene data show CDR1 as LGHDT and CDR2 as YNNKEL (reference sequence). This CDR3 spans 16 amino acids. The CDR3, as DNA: TGTGCCAGCAGCCTCCACTTATCGCCCTTAACCGGGGAGCTGTTTTTT. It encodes CASSLHLSPLTGELFF.

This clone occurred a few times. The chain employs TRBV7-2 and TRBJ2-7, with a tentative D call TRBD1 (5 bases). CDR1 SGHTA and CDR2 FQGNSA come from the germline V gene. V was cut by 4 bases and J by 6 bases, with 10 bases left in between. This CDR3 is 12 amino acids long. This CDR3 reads CASSSQGPEQYF. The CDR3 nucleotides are TGTGCCAGCAGCTCCCAGGGTCCCGAGCAGTACTTC.

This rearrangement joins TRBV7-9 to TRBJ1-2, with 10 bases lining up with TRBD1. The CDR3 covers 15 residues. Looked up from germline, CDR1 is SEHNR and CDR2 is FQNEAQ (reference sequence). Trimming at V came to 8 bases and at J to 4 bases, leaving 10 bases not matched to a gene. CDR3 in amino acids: CASSRTGGISYGYTF. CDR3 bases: TGTGCCAGCTCAAGGACAGGGGGTATAAGCTATGGCTACACCTTC.